This TCR beta chain was identified during a study of control samples from healthy donors and cancer patients. Produced via immunoSEQ multiplex PCR; TCRdb's table is partial and in-frame only. The sample carries 76,000 or so clones, roughly 89% recorded once. The CDR3 runs 15 residues. The V gene lost 5 bases and the J gene lost 5 bases, with 18 bases spanning the gap. Germline CDR1 reads LGHDT; CDR2 reads YNNKEL (reference sequence). The clonotype was recovered from a woman aged 50 to 60 with colorectal cancer. Sequenced: PBMCs. This chain connects TRBV3-1 (or the pseudogene TRBV3-2) to TRBJ1-2; D perhaps matches TRBD1 (6 bases). The DNA for the CDR3 is TGTGCCAGCAGCAGTAAACTACAGGGAATGTATGGCTACACCTTC. It yields the protein CASSSKLQGMYGYTF.